Below are 13 T cell receptor beta chains sequenced from a single sample in a study of blood T cell repertoires in COVID-19. Clones were sequenced by immunoSEQ multiplex PCR, and TCRdb holds only the in-frame ones, with some missing. The sample carries almost 250,000 clones, 80% to 90% recorded once. The sequencing sample was made of PBMCs or T cells enriched from blood (not recorded which). Receptors were obtained from a woman aged 30 to 39 who had recovered from COVID-19.

The chain employs TRBV29-1 and TRBJ1-1; 7 bases line up with TRBD1. CDR1 is SQVTM and CDR2 is ANQGSEA in the germline V gene. V shed 4 bases, J shed 11 bases, and the junction held 4 bases outside the gene matches. The CDR3 is 10 residues long. The CDR3 sequence is CSVVEGAAFF. As DNA, the CDR3 is TGCAGCGTTGTAGAGGGGGCGGCTTTCTTT.

The CDR3 region has the DNA TGTGCCAGCACCCTCTCAGGGGGCTGGGAGACCCAGTACTTC. Its translation: CASTLSGGWETQYF. The chain employs TRBV28 and TRBJ2-5; 8 bases align to TRBD1. Trimming removed 7 bases from V and 5 bases from J; junction bases left unmatched: 9. CDR3 length: 14 amino acids. Per germline, CDR1 MDHEN and CDR2 SYDVKM.

The V gene is TRBV9, the J gene TRBJ2-7, with TRBD2 matching over 10 bases. The germline V gene has CDR1 SGDLS and CDR2 YYNGEE. The CDR3 runs 15 residues. Germline trimming cut 4 bases from V and 5 bases from J; bases unmatched to any gene: 9. CDR3 residues: CASSPSGRAVNEQYF. In nucleotides, the CDR3 is TGTGCCAGCAGCCCGAGCGGGAGGGCTGTCAACGAGCAGTACTTC. Together with reference TRBV9 and TRBJ2-7, the CDR3 gives the full variable domain: DSGVTQTPKHLITATGQRVTLRCSPRSGDLSVYWYQQSLDQGLQFLIQYYNGEERAKGNILERFSAQQFPDLHSELNLSSLELGDSALYFCASSPSGRAVNEQYFGPGTRLTVT.

The V and J genes are TRBV28 and TRBJ1-6; D may be TRBD1 (5 bases). V was pared by 8 bases and J by 6 bases, with 20 bases between. CDR1 and CDR2 (germline): MDHEN, SYDVKM. This CDR3 has 16 residues. CDR3 sequence: CASRSAGGWINSPLHF. The CDR3 DNA reads TGTGCCAGCCGTTCGGCCGGGGGGTGGATTAATTCACCCCTCCACTTT.

The CDR3 DNA reads TGTGCCAGCAGCTTAGTCGTGGGCAGGCCTAACACTGAAGCTTTCTTT. Protein: CASSLVVGRPNTEAFF. This chain connects TRBV7-2 to TRBJ1-1; D gene ambiguous. The V gene's germline CDR1 is SGHTA and CDR2 FQGNSA. CDR3 size: 16 residues. The germline V and J ends were trimmed by 1 base and 2 bases, with 14 bases remaining between them.

The gene calls are TRBV30 and TRBJ2-1, with 9 bases identical to TRBD1. The V segment lost 3 bases and the J segment 4 bases; nucleotides outside the gene matches: 4. Germline CDR1 is GTSNPN and CDR2 is SVGIG (reference sequence). The CDR3 has 14 amino acids. The CDR3 DNA reads TGTGCCTGGAGAGGGACAGGGATTTACAATGAGCAGTTCTTC. It codes for CAWRGTGIYNEQFF.

J is TRBJ2-2 and V is TRBV6-5, with 7 bases lining up with TRBD2. The junction had 9 bases not matched to a gene; V was cut back by 10 bases and J by 1 base. Looked up from germline, CDR1 is MNHEY and CDR2 is SVGAGI. CDR3 length: 15 amino acids. This chain's CDR3 is CATALSGLNTGELFF. The CDR3 region has the DNA TGTGCCACGGCTCTTAGCGGGCTGAACACCGGGGAGCTGTTTTTT.

The genes are TRBV9 and TRBJ2-7, with TRBD1 as a possible D gene (6 bases). Trimming shortened V by 2 bases and J by 6 bases, and 12 bases separated the two germline ends. Germline-derived CDR1 and CDR2 are SGDLS and YYNGEE. This CDR3 is 13 amino acids long. CDR3 residues: CASSVTGSGEQYF. The CDR3 nucleotides are TGTGCCAGCAGCGTCACAGGGTCAGGCGAGCAGTACTTC.

The chain couples TRBV7-6 to TRBJ1-6; D is unclear. The V end lost 5 bases, the J end lost 0 bases, and 8 bases lay between the germline ends. The CDR3 has 15 amino acids. Germline CDR1 reads SGHVS; CDR2 reads FNYEAQ. The chain's CDR3 is CASSPFSSYNSPLHF. In DNA, the CDR3 is TGTGCCAGCAGCCCATTCAGCTCCTATAATTCACCCCTCCACTTT.

This CDR3 reads CASSSEETQYF. As DNA, the CDR3 is TGTGCCAGCAGCTCTGAGGAGACCCAGTACTTC. J is TRBJ2-5 and V is TRBV7-9; D call uncertain. Trimming removed 4 bases from V and 5 bases from J, with 5 bases in between. Germline V CDR1 and CDR2: SEHNR, FQNEAQ (reference sequence). The CDR3 runs to 11 residues.

The chain has TRBV29-1 and TRBJ2-7; TRBD1 agrees at 11 bases. This CDR3 contains 13 residues. CDR1 is SQVTM and CDR2 is ANQGSEA in the germline V gene. Unmatched junction bases numbered 5, after V lost 7 bases and J lost 3 bases. The CDR3 here is CSGWDRGNYEQYF. DNA for the CDR3: TGCAGCGGGTGGGACAGGGGGAACTACGAGCAGTACTTC.

V usage is TRBV28 and J usage is TRBJ2-3; 11 bases align to TRBD1. The J segment lost 2 bases and the V segment lost 4 bases, leaving 2 bases of the junction unmatched. Germline-derived CDR1 and CDR2 are MDHEN and SYDVKM. This CDR3 region has 15 residues. CDR3 DNA: TGTGCCAGCAGTTGGACAGGGGGCGACACAGATACGCAGTATTTT. It encodes CASSWTGGDTDTQYF.

V gene TRBV5-1 combines with J gene TRBJ2-1; 8 bases are a match to TRBD1. This CDR3 has 17 residues. Germline CDR1 and CDR2: SGHRS and YFSETQ. V shed 2 bases and J 3 bases; nucleotides not matched to a gene: 10. CDR3: CASSFDRPDRDYNEQFF. The CDR3 nucleotides read TGCGCCAGCAGCTTTGACCGACCGGACAGGGACTACAATGAGCAGTTCTTC.